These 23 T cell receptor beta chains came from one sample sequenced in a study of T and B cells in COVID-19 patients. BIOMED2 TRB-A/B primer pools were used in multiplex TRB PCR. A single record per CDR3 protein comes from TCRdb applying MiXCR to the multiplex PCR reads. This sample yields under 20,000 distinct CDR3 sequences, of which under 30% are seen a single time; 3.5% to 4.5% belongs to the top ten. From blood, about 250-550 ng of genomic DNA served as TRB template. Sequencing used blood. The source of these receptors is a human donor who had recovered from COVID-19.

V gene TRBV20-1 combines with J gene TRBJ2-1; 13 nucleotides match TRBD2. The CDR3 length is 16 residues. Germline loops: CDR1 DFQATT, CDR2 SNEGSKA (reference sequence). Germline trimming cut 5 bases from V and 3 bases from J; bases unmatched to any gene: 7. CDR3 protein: CSAPPWTSGGYNEQFF. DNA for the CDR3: TGCAGTGCTCCCCCCTGGACTAGCGGGGGCTACAATGAGCAGTTCTTC.

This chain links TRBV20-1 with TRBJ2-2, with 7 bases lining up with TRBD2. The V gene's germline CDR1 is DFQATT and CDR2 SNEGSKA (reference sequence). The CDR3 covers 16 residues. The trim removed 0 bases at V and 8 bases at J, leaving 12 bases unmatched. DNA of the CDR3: TGCAGTGCTAGAGATACCAGCGGGGTCTACGAAGGGGAGCTGTTTTTT. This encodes CSARDTSGVYEGELFF.

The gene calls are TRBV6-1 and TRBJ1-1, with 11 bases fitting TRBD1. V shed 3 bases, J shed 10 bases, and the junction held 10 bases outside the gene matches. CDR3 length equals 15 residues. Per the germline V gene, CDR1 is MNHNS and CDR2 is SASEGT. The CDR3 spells CASSDVAGQGARAFF. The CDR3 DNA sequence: TGTGCCAGCAGTGATGTCGCTGGACAGGGGGCTCGAGCTTTCTTT.

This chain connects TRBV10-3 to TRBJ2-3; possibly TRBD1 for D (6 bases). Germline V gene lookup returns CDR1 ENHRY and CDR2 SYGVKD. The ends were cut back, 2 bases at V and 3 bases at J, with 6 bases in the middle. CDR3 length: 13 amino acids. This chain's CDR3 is CAISETGTDTQYF. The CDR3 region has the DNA TGTGCCATCAGTGAGACAGGGACAGATACGCAGTATTTT.

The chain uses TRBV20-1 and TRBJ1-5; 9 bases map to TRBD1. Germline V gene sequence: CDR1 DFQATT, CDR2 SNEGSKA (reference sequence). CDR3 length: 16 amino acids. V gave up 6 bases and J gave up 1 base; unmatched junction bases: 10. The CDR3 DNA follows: TGCAGTGCGATAAAGCTAGGACAGGGGAGCAATCAGCCCCAGCATTTT. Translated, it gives CSAIKLGQGSNQPQHF.

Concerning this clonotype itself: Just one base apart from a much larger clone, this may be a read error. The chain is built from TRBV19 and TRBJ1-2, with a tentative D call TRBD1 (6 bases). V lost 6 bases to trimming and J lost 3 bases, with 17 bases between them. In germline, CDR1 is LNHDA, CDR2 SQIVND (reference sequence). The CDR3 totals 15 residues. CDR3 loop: CASRSPGAGDYGYTF. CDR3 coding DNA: TGTGCCAGTAGATCCCCTGGGGCAGGGGACTATGGCTACACCTTC.

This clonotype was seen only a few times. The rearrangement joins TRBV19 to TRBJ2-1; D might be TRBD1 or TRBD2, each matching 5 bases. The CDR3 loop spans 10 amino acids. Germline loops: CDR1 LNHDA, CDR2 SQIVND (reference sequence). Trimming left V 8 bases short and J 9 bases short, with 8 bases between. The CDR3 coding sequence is TGTGCCAGTCTGGGGACTGAGCAGTTCTTC. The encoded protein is CASLGTEQFF.

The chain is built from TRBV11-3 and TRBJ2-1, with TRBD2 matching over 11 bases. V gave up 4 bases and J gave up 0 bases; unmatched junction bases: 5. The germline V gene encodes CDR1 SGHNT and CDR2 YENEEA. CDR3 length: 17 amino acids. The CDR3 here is CASSSTSGGSSYNEQFF. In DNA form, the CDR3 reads TGTGCCAGCAGCTCTACTAGCGGGGGAAGCTCCTACAATGAGCAGTTCTTC.

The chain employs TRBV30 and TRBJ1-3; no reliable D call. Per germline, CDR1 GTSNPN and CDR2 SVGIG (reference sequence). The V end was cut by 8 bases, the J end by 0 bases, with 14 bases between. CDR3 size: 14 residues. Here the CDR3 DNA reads TGTGCCCGCAGTCGGTCAAGCTCTGGAAACACCATATATTTT. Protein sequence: CARSRSSSGNTIYF.

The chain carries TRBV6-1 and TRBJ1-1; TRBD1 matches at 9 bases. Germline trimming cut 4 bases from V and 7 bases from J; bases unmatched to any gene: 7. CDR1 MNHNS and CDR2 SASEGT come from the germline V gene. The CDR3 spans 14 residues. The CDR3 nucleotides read TGTGCCAGCAGTGCAGTGGGACAGGGCATTGAAGCTTTCTTT. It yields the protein CASSAVGQGIEAFF.

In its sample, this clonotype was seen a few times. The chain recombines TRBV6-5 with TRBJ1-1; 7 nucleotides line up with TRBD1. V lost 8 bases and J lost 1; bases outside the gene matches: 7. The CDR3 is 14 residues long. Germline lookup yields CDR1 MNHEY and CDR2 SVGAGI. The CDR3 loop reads CASARRTGNTEAFF. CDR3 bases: TGTGCCAGCGCTAGGCGGACAGGGAACACTGAAGCTTTCTTT.

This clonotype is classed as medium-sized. CDR3 bases: TGTGCCAGTAGGGGACAGGTTTCGAACACCGGGGAGCTGTTTTTT. It yields the protein CASRGQVSNTGELFF. The V and J genes are TRBV19 and TRBJ2-2; 8 bases map to TRBD1. The CDR3 has 15 residues. Per the germline V gene, CDR1 is LNHDA and CDR2 is SQIVND (reference sequence). V gave up 6 bases and J gave up 0 bases; unmatched junction bases: 3.

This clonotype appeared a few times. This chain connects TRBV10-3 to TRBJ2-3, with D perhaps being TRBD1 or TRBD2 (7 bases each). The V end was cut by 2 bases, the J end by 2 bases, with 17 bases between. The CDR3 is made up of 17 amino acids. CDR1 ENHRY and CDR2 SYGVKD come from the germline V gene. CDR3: CAISERGRLAHTDTQYF. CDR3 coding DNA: TGTGCCATCAGTGAGAGGGGGCGACTAGCCCACACAGATACGCAGTATTTT.

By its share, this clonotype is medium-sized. CDR3 loop: CASRDPTYEQYF. The CDR3 nucleotides read TGTGCCAGCAGGGACCCGACCTACGAGCAGTACTTC. V usage is TRBV19 and J usage is TRBJ2-7; either TRBD1 or TRBD2 may supply D (5 bases each). CDR3 size: 12 residues. CDR1 and CDR2 from the germline V gene are LNHDA and SQIVND (reference sequence). The V end lost 9 bases, the J end lost 2 bases, and 11 bases lay between the germline ends.

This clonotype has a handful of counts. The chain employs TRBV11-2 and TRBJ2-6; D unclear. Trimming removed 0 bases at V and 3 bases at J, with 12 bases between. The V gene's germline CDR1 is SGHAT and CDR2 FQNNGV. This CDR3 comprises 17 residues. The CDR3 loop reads CASSLDGPSGGANVLTF. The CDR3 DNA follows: TGTGCCAGCAGCTTAGATGGGCCAAGTGGTGGGGCCAACGTCCTGACTTTC.

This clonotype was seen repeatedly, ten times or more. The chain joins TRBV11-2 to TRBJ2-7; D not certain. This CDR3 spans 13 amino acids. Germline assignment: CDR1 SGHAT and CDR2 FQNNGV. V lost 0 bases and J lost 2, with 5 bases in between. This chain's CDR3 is CASSLELTYEQYV. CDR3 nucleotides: TGTGCCAGCAGCTTAGAACTTACCTACGAGCAGTACGTC.

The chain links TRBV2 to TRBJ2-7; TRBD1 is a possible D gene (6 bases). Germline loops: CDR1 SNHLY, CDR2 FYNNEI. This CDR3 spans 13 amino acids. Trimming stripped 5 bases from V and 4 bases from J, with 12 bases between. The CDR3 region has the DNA TGTGCCAGCAGTTCTCACAGGGAGTACGAGCAGTACTTC. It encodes CASSSHREYEQYF.

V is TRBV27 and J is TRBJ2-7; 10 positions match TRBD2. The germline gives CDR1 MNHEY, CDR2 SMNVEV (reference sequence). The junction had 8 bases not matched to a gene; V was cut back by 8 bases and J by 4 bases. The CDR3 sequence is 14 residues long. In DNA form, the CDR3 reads TGTGCCAGCGGACAAGCGGGGGGGCGGTACGAGCAGTACTTC. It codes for CASGQAGGRYEQYF.

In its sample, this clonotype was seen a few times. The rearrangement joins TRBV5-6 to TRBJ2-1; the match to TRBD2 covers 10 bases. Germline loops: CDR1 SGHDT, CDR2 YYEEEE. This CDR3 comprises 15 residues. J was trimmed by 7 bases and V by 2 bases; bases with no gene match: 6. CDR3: CASSLKGTSANEQFF. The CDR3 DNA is TGTGCCAGCAGCTTAAAGGGGACTAGCGCTAATGAGCAGTTCTTC.

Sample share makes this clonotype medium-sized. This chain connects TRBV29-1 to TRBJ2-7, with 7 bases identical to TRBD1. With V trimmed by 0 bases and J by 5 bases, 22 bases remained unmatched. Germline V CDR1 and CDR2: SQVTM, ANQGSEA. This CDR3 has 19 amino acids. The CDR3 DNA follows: TGCAGCGTTGAAGATAATGGCGACAGGGTCAGCCTTTTCATGGACGAGCAGTACTTC. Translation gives CSVEDNGDRVSLFMDEQYF.

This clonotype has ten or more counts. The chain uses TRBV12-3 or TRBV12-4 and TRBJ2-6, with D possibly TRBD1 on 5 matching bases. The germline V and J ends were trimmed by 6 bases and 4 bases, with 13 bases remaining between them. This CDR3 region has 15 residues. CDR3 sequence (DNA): TGTGCCAGCAGGCAGTGGGGCCTCGGGGCCAACGTCCTGACTTTC. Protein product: CASRQWGLGANVLTF.

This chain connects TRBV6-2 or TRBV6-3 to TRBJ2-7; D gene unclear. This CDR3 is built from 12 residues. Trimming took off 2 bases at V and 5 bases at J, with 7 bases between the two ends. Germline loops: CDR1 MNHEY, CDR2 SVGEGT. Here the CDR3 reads CASSYRADEQYF. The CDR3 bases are TGTGCCAGCAGTTACAGGGCAGACGAGCAGTACTTC.

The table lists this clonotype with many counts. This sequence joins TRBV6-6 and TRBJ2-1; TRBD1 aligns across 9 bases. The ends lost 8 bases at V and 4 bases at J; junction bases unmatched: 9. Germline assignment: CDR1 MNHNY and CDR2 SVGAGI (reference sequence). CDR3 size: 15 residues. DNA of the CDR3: TGTGCCAGCGAGAGAGGGGACAGGGTGTACAATGAGCAGTTCTTC. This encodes CASERGDRVYNEQFF.